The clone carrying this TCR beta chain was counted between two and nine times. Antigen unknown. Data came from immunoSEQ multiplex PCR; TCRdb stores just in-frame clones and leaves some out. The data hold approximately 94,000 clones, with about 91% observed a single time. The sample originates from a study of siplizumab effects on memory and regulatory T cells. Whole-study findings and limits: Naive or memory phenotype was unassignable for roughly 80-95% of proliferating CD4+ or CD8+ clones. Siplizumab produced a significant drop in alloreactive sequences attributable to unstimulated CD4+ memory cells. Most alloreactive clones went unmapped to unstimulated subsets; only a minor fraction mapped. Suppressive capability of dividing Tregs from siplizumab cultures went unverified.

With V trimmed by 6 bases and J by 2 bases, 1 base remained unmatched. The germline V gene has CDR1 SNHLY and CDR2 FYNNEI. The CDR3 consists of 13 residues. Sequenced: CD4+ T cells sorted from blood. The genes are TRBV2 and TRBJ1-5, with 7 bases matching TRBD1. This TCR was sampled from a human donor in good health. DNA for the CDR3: TGTGCCAGCAGGGGGACAGGCAATCAGCCCCAGCATTTT. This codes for CASRGTGNQPQHF.